Listed below are T cell receptor beta chains from one sample, sequenced in a study of blood T cells in healthy people across ages. In TCRdb, the 5' RACE reads were re-called with MiXCR into one record per CDR3 protein. The sample contains about 800,000 distinct CDR3 sequences, 20% to 30% of which appear only once. These records were also assigned to another study, of T cells of mothers and their children.

Sequencing input: blood. All receptors come from a boy aged 5-17 years in good health. Both conserved end residues are part of each CDR3. The D gene is left open where the match is weak. Clone size is not always given. Where it is, it says once, few, many or a class for expanded clones.

TRBJ2-6 | - | TRBV30 | 13 | - | TGTGCCCGAAGAGAGGCTGGGGCCAACGTCCTGACTTTC | CARREAGANVLTF
TRBJ2-3 | - | TRBV7-2 | 11 | few | TGTGCCAGCCAAACAAAAGATACGCAGTATTTT | CASQTKDTQYF
TRBJ2-7 | TRBD1 | TRBV2 | 13 | - | TGTGCCAGCAGTTACAGGGGTCTCTACGAGCAGTACTTC | CASSYRGLYEQYF
TRBJ2-5 | - | TRBV29-1 | 12 | - | TGCAGCGTTGACGTCAGGGAAGAGACCCAGTACTTC | CSVDVREETQYF
TRBJ1-2 | - | TRBV9 | 13 | few | TGTGCCAGCAGCGGTAGACGGAGTGATGGCTACACCTTC | CASSGRRSDGYTF
TRBJ2-7 | TRBD1 | TRBV7-2 | 15 | - | TGTGCCAGCAGCTTACGGCCAGGGGGCTTTTACGAGCAGTACTTC | CASSLRPGGFYEQYF
TRBJ1-5 | - | TRBV4-3 | 13 | few | TGCGCCAGCAGCCAGGAACAGGAACAGCCCCGGCATTTT | CASSQEQEQPRHF
TRBJ2-1 | - | TRBV28 | 17 | few | TGTGCCCGCAGTGCCCAGAGACGCCAGAGCTCCTACAATGAGCAGTTCTTC | CARSAQRRQSSYNEQFF
TRBJ2-1 | TRBD2 | TRBV7-3 | 15 | - | TGTGCCAGCAGCCCTAGCGGGAATGAGAACAATGAGCAGTTCTTC | CASSPSGNENNEQFF
TRBJ2-7 | TRBD1 | TRBV7-2 | 14 | few | TGTGCCAGCAGCTTCCGGGACAGGAACTACGAGCAGTACTTC | CASSFRDRNYEQYF
TRBJ2-7 | - | TRBV6-2/TRBV6-3 | 14 | - | TGTGCCAGCAGCCCTGGGGGCAGGGTCTACGAGCAGTACTTC | CASSPGGRVYEQYF
TRBJ1-3 | - | TRBV29-1 | 13 | - | TGCAGCGTTGAAGATAAGGGCGGAAACACCATATATTTT | CSVEDKGGNTIYF
TRBJ2-5 | - | TRBV7-9 | 13 | many | TGTGCCAGCAGCTTGTCCAACCAAGAGACCCAGTACTTC | CASSLSNQETQYF
TRBJ1-4 | TRBD1 | TRBV7-9 | 17 | - | TGTGCCAGCAGCTCGAAGCTGACGGGGACAGGGGGTGAAAAACTGTTTTTT | CASSSKLTGTGGEKLFF
TRBJ2-7 | - | TRBV20-1 | 13 | few | TGCAGTGCTAGAGTTGACAACTCCTACGAGCAGTACTTC | CSARVDNSYEQYF
TRBJ2-7 | - | TRBV6-5 | 12 | - | TGTGCCAGCAGTTACTCGGAGTACGAGCAGTACTTC | CASSYSEYEQYF
TRBJ2-4 | - | TRBV30 | 11 | few | TGTGCCTGGAGTGCATGGAACATTCAGTACTTC | CAWSAWNIQYF
TRBJ2-7 | - | TRBV11-2 | 18 | - | TGTGCCAGCAGCTCCCCCCGGGGGCCTCGTGCCTCCTCCTACGAGCAGTACTTC | CASSSPRGPRASSYEQYF
TRBJ2-7 | - | TRBV15 | 12 | - | TGTGCCACCAGCAGAGATGCCCGCGAGCAGTACTTC | CATSRDAREQYF
TRBJ2-3 | - | TRBV28 | 14 | many | TGTGCCAGCATCGGTCCGGGCTTCACAGATACGCAGTATTTT | CASIGPGFTDTQYF
TRBJ2-7 | TRBD2 | TRBV7-2 | 15 | - | TGTGCCAGCAGCTTTAGCGGGAGCAAGAATTACGAGCAGTACTTC | CASSFSGSKNYEQYF
TRBJ2-6 | - | TRBV12-3/TRBV12-4 | 15 | - | TGTGCCAGCTCCCCCTTTGGAACTGGGGCCAACGTCCTGACTTTC | CASSPFGTGANVLTF
TRBJ2-1 | TRBD2 | TRBV3-1 | 15 | - | TGTACCAGCAGCCAAGCTCTAGCGGCCTACAATGAGCAGTTCTTC | CTSSQALAAYNEQFF
TRBJ2-1 | TRBD1 | TRBV7-8 | 14 | - | TGTGCCAGCAGCTTTCCACAGGGGAGAAATGAGCAGTTCTTC | CASSFPQGRNEQFF
TRBJ2-1 | - | TRBV20-1 | 15 | - | TGCAGTGCTAGAAGGGGGGGCGCCTTATACAATGAGCAGTTCTTC | CSARRGGALYNEQFF
TRBJ2-5 | - | TRBV7-3 | 11 | - | TGTGCCAGCAGCTCGGATGGGACCCAGTACTTC | CASSSDGTQYF
TRBJ1-1 | - | TRBV7-2 | 14 | few | TGTGCCAGCAGCTCGGGACTCGAGGGCGCTGAAGCTTTCTTT | CASSSGLEGAEAFF
TRBJ1-6 | - | TRBV6-1 | 17 | few | TGTGCCAGCAGTATTGGGGCGGATAGCTCCTATAATTCACCCCTCCACTTT | CASSIGADSSYNSPLHF
TRBJ2-5 | - | TRBV30 | 15 | few | TGTGCCTGGACGAGGGAATTGAGGACAAAAGAGACCCAGTACTTC | CAWTRELRTKETQYF
TRBJ2-7 | - | TRBV15 | 14 | - | TGTGCCACCTCTAGCACTGGCGAGCCTTACGAGCAGTACTTC | CATSSTGEPYEQYF